A single sample is the source of the 27 T cell receptor beta chains below, sequenced in a study of beta chain features in type 1 diabetes. Expressed TCRB transcripts were sequenced after all isolated RNA was converted to cDNA. Produced via immunoSEQ multiplex PCR; TCRdb's table is partial and in-frame only. This table has around 450,000 clones, around 10% appearing once. The source material was naive CD4+ T cells from blood. These receptor sequences come from a woman in her late teens or twenties in good health.

The chain combines TRBV6-5 with TRBJ1-5, with TRBD1 matching 9 bases. Germline V gene lookup returns CDR1 MNHEY and CDR2 SVGAGI. The CDR3 is 15 amino acids. Unmatched junction bases numbered 8, after V lost 6 bases and J lost 5 bases. The CDR3, as DNA: TGTGCCAGCAGCCGACGGGACAGGGCTGATCAGCCCCAGCATTTT. This sequence encodes CASSRRDRADQPQHF.

This clone was detected a few times. The chain couples TRBV5-6 to TRBJ2-1; 13 nucleotides agree with TRBD2. The CDR3 covers 15 residues. Trimming removed 0 bases from V and 8 bases from J; junction bases left unmatched: 2. Germline V gene lookup returns CDR1 SGHDT and CDR2 YYEEEE. CDR3 DNA: TGTGCCAGCAGCTTGGTACTAGCGGGAGGGGATGAGCAGTTCTTC. This encodes CASSLVLAGGDEQFF. Looking up the rest from reference TRBV5-6 and TRBJ2-1 gives the full variable domain: DAGVTQSPTHLIKTRGQQVTLRCSPKSGHDTVSWYQQALGQGPQFIFQYYEEEERQRGNFPDRFSGHQFPNYSSELNVNALLLGDSALYLCASSLVLAGGDEQFFGPGTRLTVL.

V gene TRBV7-2 combines with J gene TRBJ2-7, with D possibly being TRBD1 (5 bases). CDR1 and CDR2 (germline): SGHTA, FQGNSA. This CDR3 contains 12 residues. V lost 4 bases and J lost 6, with 10 bases in between. As DNA, the CDR3 is TGTGCCAGCAGCTCTCAGGGATCCGAGCAGTACTTC. Residues: CASSSQGSEQYF.

This clone was seen only a few times. This sample also contains other DNA sequences that code for the same CDR3. This chain connects TRBV9 to TRBJ2-3, with TRBD2 matching 8 bases. Germline trimming cut 0 bases from V and 3 bases from J; bases unmatched to any gene: 6. Germline CDR1 is SGDLS and CDR2 is YYNGEE. The CDR3 runs 16 residues. Written as DNA, the CDR3 is TGTGCCAGCAGCGTAGTGGCGGGAGGACTAACAGATACGCAGTATTTT. Amino acid sequence: CASSVVAGGLTDTQYF.

This clone was seen more than once but under ten times. V gene TRBV7-9 combines with J gene TRBJ1-4; weak D call: TRBD1 (6 bases). This CDR3 contains 13 residues. The V gene's germline CDR1 is SEHNR and CDR2 FQNEAQ (reference sequence). V was cut by 0 bases and J by 12 bases, with 11 bases left in between. The CDR3 protein is CASSLATGNQLFF. The CDR3 DNA follows: TGTGCCAGCAGCTTAGCAACAGGGAACCAACTGTTTTTT.

The chain employs TRBV4-1 and TRBJ1-5; 8 bases fit TRBD1. Germline CDR1 is MGHRA and CDR2 is YSYEKL. V shed 1 base, J shed 6 bases, and the junction held 8 bases outside the gene matches. This CDR3 has 16 amino acids. The CDR3 nucleotides are TGCGCCAGCAGCCAAGGACAGGGGCCTAGGAGTCAGCCCCAGCATTTT. Translated, it gives CASSQGQGPRSQPQHF.

This chain joins TRBV6-5 and TRBJ2-1; D is unresolved. CDR3 size: 13 residues. The germline V gene encodes CDR1 MNHEY and CDR2 SVGAGI. The V end was cut by 5 bases, the J end by 8 bases, with 13 bases between. The CDR3 sequence is CASSKTPRHEQFF. The CDR3 nucleotides read TGTGCCAGCAGTAAGACCCCTCGTCATGAGCAGTTCTTC.

This clone was counted only a few times. The chain couples TRBV5-1 to TRBJ2-1; 7 bases are a match to TRBD1. The CDR3 is 15 amino acids. With V trimmed by 3 bases and J by 6 bases, 9 bases remained unmatched. Per germline, CDR1 SGHRS and CDR2 YFSETQ. CDR3 in amino acids: CASSSAGTDFNEQFF. CDR3 bases: TGCGCCAGCAGCTCCGCCGGGACAGACTTCAATGAGCAGTTCTTC.

The V call is TRBV27, the J call TRBJ2-3; possibly TRBD1 for D (5 bases). The CDR3 runs 14 residues. Germline CDR1 and CDR2: MNHEY and SMNVEV (reference sequence). The V end was cut by 5 bases, the J end by 0 bases, with 9 bases between. The CDR3 loop is CASSPRQSTDTQYF. As DNA, the CDR3 is TGTGCCAGCAGTCCAAGACAGAGCACAGATACGCAGTATTTT.

This clone occurred a few times. V gene TRBV4-3 combines with J gene TRBJ2-1; 10 positions match TRBD1. With 2 bases clipped from V and 1 base from J, the junction kept 2 bases outside the gene matches. The CDR3 extends over 16 amino acids. Germline V gene sequence: CDR1 LGHNA, CDR2 YSLEER. The CDR3 protein is CASSQRDRGSYNEQFF. As DNA, the CDR3 is TGCGCCAGCAGCCAAAGGGACAGGGGTTCCTACAATGAGCAGTTCTTC.

This clone was counted only a few times. The gene calls are TRBV9 and TRBJ2-3; 7 positions agree with TRBD2. The V and J ends lost 2 bases and 1 base, in that order; junction bases with no gene match: 7. The CDR3 covers 16 residues. Germline CDR1 is SGDLS and CDR2 is YYNGEE. CDR3 protein: CASSVSGGRGTDTQYF. Written as DNA, the CDR3 is TGTGCCAGCAGCGTTTCTGGGGGGAGGGGCACAGATACGCAGTATTTT.

This clone has more than one count but fewer than ten. The chain uses TRBV20-1 and TRBJ2-7; 7 bases line up with TRBD2. This CDR3 contains 11 residues. From germline, CDR1 is DFQATT and CDR2 SNEGSKA (reference sequence). The CDR3, as DNA: TGCAGCTGCATAGCGGGCTACGAGCAGTACTTC. Translation gives CSCIAGYEQYF.

The V gene is TRBV4-3, the J gene TRBJ2-3, with D possibly TRBD2 on 7 matching bases. CDR1 is LGHNA and CDR2 is YSLEER in the germline V gene. Trimming removed 1 base at V and 6 bases at J, with 17 bases between. This CDR3 is 16 amino acids long. In DNA, the CDR3 is TGCGCCAGCAGCCAAGGAGGTGGGGGGGCCGTTGATACGCAGTATTTT. Encoded protein: CASSQGGGGAVDTQYF.

The chain couples TRBV15 to TRBJ2-5; possible D gene TRBD1, 5 bases. The germline gives CDR1 LNHNV, CDR2 YYDKDF (reference sequence). This CDR3 has 14 residues. The V and J ends lost 8 bases and 5 bases respectively, with 18 bases between them. CDR3: CATLTDRGSETQYF. The DNA for the CDR3 is TGTGCCACCCTAACAGATAGGGGCTCGGAGACCCAGTACTTC. The variable domain in full, with the rest retrieved from reference TRBV15 and TRBJ2-5, is DAMVIQNPRYQVTQFGKPVTLSCSQTLNHNVMYWYQQKSSQAPKLLFHYYDKDFNNEADTPDNFQSRRPNTSFCFLDIRSPGLGDTAMYLCATLTDRGSETQYFGPGTRLLVL.

This chain uses TRBV27 with TRBJ2-2; D is unresolved. From germline, CDR1 is MNHEY and CDR2 SMNVEV (reference sequence). V dropped 2 bases and J dropped 2 bases, with 0 bases sitting between them. This CDR3 region has 12 residues. The CDR3 protein is CASSLNTGELFF. CDR3 bases: TGTGCCAGCAGTTTAAACACCGGGGAGCTGTTTTTT.

Ten or more counts support this clone. J is TRBJ2-6 and V is TRBV4-3, with D unresolved. The V gene lost 1 base and the J gene lost 2 bases, with 0 bases spanning the gap. CDR3 length: 13 residues. Germline-derived CDR1 and CDR2 are LGHNA and YSLEER. The CDR3 sequence: CASSQAGANVLTF. The CDR3 coding sequence is TGCGCCAGCAGCCAAGCTGGGGCCAACGTCCTGACTTTC.

This chain links TRBV7-2 with TRBJ2-2, with TRBD1 as a possible D gene (6 bases). The V gene's germline CDR1 is SGHTA and CDR2 FQGNSA. Between the trimmed V and J ends, which lost 5 bases and 6 bases, there was a span of 13 bases. This CDR3 spans 14 amino acids. CDR3 DNA sequence: TGTGCCAGCAGCCTCCAGGGGTTGGCCGGGGAGCTGTTTTTT. This codes for CASSLQGLAGELFF.

This clone was seen more than once but under ten times. The genes are TRBV6-1 and TRBJ2-3; D is unclear. Germline V gives CDR1 MNHNS, CDR2 SASEGT. The V end lost 5 bases, the J end lost 1 base, and 7 bases lay between the germline ends. CDR3 length equals 13 residues. This chain's CDR3 is CASSLVGTDTQYF. CDR3 nucleotides: TGTGCCAGCAGTCTTGTGGGCACAGATACGCAGTATTTT.

The V call is TRBV27, the J call TRBJ1-1; D is uncertain. Germline V lookup: CDR1 MNHEY, CDR2 SMNVEV (reference sequence). The CDR3 runs to 14 residues. Trimming cost V 5 bases and J 0 bases, with 10 bases left between them. The chain's CDR3 is CASSLDGMNTEAFF. The CDR3 DNA sequence: TGTGCCAGCAGTCTTGACGGGATGAACACTGAAGCTTTCTTT.

This chain connects TRBV5-1 to TRBJ2-1, with D perhaps being TRBD1 or TRBD2 (5 bases each). Per the germline V gene, CDR1 is SGHRS and CDR2 is YFSETQ. Trimming left V 3 bases short and J 5 bases short, with 18 bases between. This CDR3 has 16 amino acids. The CDR3 DNA reads TGCGCCAGCAGCTCCGTTTGGGGGAGCAGTCACAATGAGCAGTTCTTC. Its translation is CASSSVWGSSHNEQFF.

This chain uses TRBV18 with TRBJ1-2; 7 bases line up with TRBD1. Germline CDR1 reads KGHSH; CDR2 reads LQKENI. V lost 5 bases and J lost 3; bases outside the gene matches: 0. The CDR3 is 12 residues long. The CDR3 DNA sequence: TGTGCCAGCTCAACAGGGGACTATGGCTACACCTTC. This sequence encodes CASSTGDYGYTF.

A few counts support this clone. This chain joins TRBV15 and TRBJ2-3; D may be TRBD1 (6 bases). The CDR3 covers 14 residues. Germline lookup yields CDR1 LNHNV and CDR2 YYDKDF (reference sequence). V lost 8 bases and J 0 bases, leaving 12 bases between the germline ends. The CDR3 here is CATLEGGSTDTQYF. In DNA, the CDR3 is TGTGCCACCCTCGAAGGGGGTAGCACAGATACGCAGTATTTT.

This clone was counted a few times. This same CDR3 is encoded by further DNA sequences in the sample. This rearrangement joins TRBV4-2 to TRBJ2-5; D gene ambiguous. Trimming cost V 1 base and J 1 base, with 10 bases left between them. CDR1 and CDR2 from the germline V gene are LGHNA and YNFKEQ. The CDR3 runs 15 residues. CDR3 in amino acids: CASSQGRPGQETQYF. For the CDR3, the DNA is TGTGCCAGCAGCCAAGGTCGGCCAGGCCAAGAGACCCAGTACTTC.

This clone showed up just a few times. The chain combines TRBV14 with TRBJ2-7; D is uncertain. Per the germline V gene, CDR1 is SGHDN and CDR2 is FVKESK. CDR3 length: 13 residues. Deletions cut 1 base from V and 5 bases from J, with 9 bases between. CDR3 protein: CASSQGLGDEQYF. Here the CDR3 DNA reads TGTGCCAGCAGCCAAGGACTGGGTGACGAGCAGTACTTC.

The chain uses TRBV21-1 and TRBJ1-5. TRBV21-1 is flagged as a pseudogene. The CDR3 runs 9 residues. The CDR3 DNA follows: TGTGCCAGCAGAGGGGAGCCCAATTTT. It codes for CASRGEPNF.

The chain is built from TRBV6-4 and TRBJ2-7; the match to TRBD1 covers 12 bases. The CDR3 extends over 14 amino acids. V shed 8 bases, J shed 5 bases, and the junction held 7 bases outside the gene matches. Germline V gene data show CDR1 as MRHNA and CDR2 as SNTAGT. The CDR3: CASGTGTGGHEQYV. CDR3 nucleotide sequence: TGTGCCAGCGGCACGGGGACAGGGGGCCACGAGCAGTACGTC.

This clone was seen only a few times. This chain connects TRBV6-5 to TRBJ2-5, with D possibly matching TRBD2 (5 bases). V lost 2 bases and J 5 bases, leaving 6 bases between the germline ends. From germline, CDR1 is MNHEY and CDR2 SVGAGI. CDR3 length: 12 residues. The CDR3 reads CASSYEGETQYF. The CDR3 DNA follows: TGTGCCAGCAGTTACGAGGGCGAGACCCAGTACTTC.